This is a list of T cell receptor beta chains from one sample in a study of shared clonotypes between healthy human individuals. Produced via immunoSEQ multiplex PCR; TCRdb's table is partial and in-frame only. The sample holds 2,500,000 or so clones; 90% to 95% are singletons and the top ten take approximately 0.36%. The specimen sequenced was naive CD4+ T cells from PBMCs. All receptors derive from a man aged 18 to 29 in good health. Some clones in this sample may be carry-over from other donors' samples. Both conserved end residues are part of each CDR3. A D gene is named only where the DNA matches it firmly. Where a row states a size, it is once, few, many or the class of an expanded clone; other rows omit it.

NA	TRBV28	TRBJ1-1	NA	TGTGCCAGCAGTTTCGGAAGTAACACTGAAGCTTTCTTT	CASSFGSNTEAFF
NA	TRBV6-5	TRBJ1-5	NA	TGTGCCAGCAGTTACTCGCCCCTCGGCCGGCCCCAGCATTTT	CASSYSPLGRPQHF
NA	TRBV5-1	TRBJ1-3	NA	TGCGCCAGCAGCTTAACAGGATACTCTGGAAACACCATATATTTT	CASSLTGYSGNTIYF
NA	TRBV7-2	TRBJ1-1	TRBD1	TGTGCCAGCAGCTTCAATCAGGGGGCGAACACTGAAGCTTTCTTT	CASSFNQGANTEAFF
NA	TRBV4-2	TRBJ2-5	TRBD1	TGTGCCAGCAGCCTTGACAGGGGTGGTGTTCTAGCGAGCTCTCAAGAGACCCAGTACTTC	CASSLDRGGVLASSQETQYF
NA	TRBV7-2	TRBJ1-2	TRBD1	TGTGCCAGCAGCCACCGGACAGGGTATGGCTACACCTTC	CASSHRTGYGYTF
NA	TRBV5-1	TRBJ2-7	NA	TGCGCCAGCAGCCAGCAGATGGAGGTGTTCGGCGAGCAGTACTTC	CASSQQMEVFGEQYF
NA	TRBV30	TRBJ1-2	NA	TGTGCCTGGGTCCCGAGGGGATCGGGGGGCTACACCTTC	CAWVPRGSGGYTF
NA	TRBV7-9	TRBJ2-5	NA	TGTGCCAGCAGCTTAGCAGGGGCGCTTGCAGAGACCCAGTACTTC	CASSLAGALAETQYF
NA	TRBV9	TRBJ1-2	NA	TGTGCCAGCAGCCCGGACAGTTCTGGCTACACCTTC	CASSPDSSGYTF
NA	TRBV7-2	TRBJ2-7	TRBD2	TGTGCCAGCAGCTCACAGCGGGACCGCTCCTACGAGCAGTACTTC	CASSSQRDRSYEQYF
NA	TRBV28	TRBJ1-2	NA	TGTGCCAGCAGTCCCCGGGACTTTGGCTACACCTTC	CASSPRDFGYTF
NA	TRBV2	TRBJ2-1	NA	TGTGCCAGCAGTCGACAGCTATACAATGAGCAGTTCTTC	CASSRQLYNEQFF
NA	TRBV28	TRBJ2-1	TRBD1	TGTGCCAGCAGTTCTCCCGGGACAGGGGGGAGGAAGCGGTTCTTC	CASSSPGTGGRKRFF
NA	TRBV5-8	TRBJ1-2	NA	TGTGCCAGCAGCTTACAGGGTAACTATGGCTACACCTTC	CASSLQGNYGYTF
NA	TRBV30	TRBJ1-3	NA	TGTGCCTGGAGGGCGATAAGGGTATCGAACACCATATATTTT	CAWRAIRVSNTIYF
once	TRBV2	TRBJ2-6	NA	TGTGCCAGCAGCTATGGGGCCAACGTCCTGACTTTC	CASSYGANVLTF
NA	TRBV6-1	TRBJ1-3	NA	TGTGCCAGCACGTCTTTTAACACCATATATTTT	CASTSFNTIYF
NA	TRBV27	TRBJ2-7	NA	TGTGCCAGCAGTTTGCTACCGGACAGCTACGAGCAGTACTTC	CASSLLPDSYEQYF
NA	TRBV7-6	TRBJ2-5	NA	TGTGCCAGCAGCCTTGGTAGTATAACACAAGAGACCCAGTACTTC	CASSLGSITQETQYF
once	TRBV6-1	TRBJ1-4	NA	TGTGCCAGCAGAAGGCAGGGCTATGAAAAACTGTTTTTT	CASRRQGYEKLFF
NA	TRBV5-4	TRBJ1-4	NA	TGTGCCAGCAGCTCTCAGGGAGCCGATAATGAAAAACTGTTTTTT	CASSSQGADNEKLFF
NA	TRBV5-1	TRBJ2-2	TRBD2	TGCGCCAGCAGCTTGGCGCTAGCGGGAGAGTACACCGGGGAGCTGTTTTTT	CASSLALAGEYTGELFF
NA	TRBV10-3	TRBJ2-7	NA	TGTGCCATCAGTGCTGCCTACGAGCAGTACTTC	CAISAAYEQYF
NA	TRBV27	TRBJ2-2	NA	TGTGCCAGCAGTTTATACGATGGGGAGCTGTTTTTT	CASSLYDGELFF
NA	TRBV7-9	TRBJ2-1	TRBD2	TGTGCCAGCAGCCCTCGCCCTCTAGCGGGAACATCCTACAATGAGCAGTTCTTC	CASSPRPLAGTSYNEQFF
NA	TRBV10-3	TRBJ2-2	NA	TGTGCCACCCGGAGGGGGCTTGGGCGGATTGAGGAGGAGCTGTTTTTT	CATRRGLGRIEEELFF
NA	TRBV7-7	TRBJ2-2	TRBD2	TGTGCCAGCAGCCCGGGACTAGCGCCCGATTCGAACACCGGGGAGCTGTTTTTT	CASSPGLAPDSNTGELFF
NA	TRBV14	TRBJ2-5	NA	TGTGCCAGCAGCCAAGATGGGGGCGGCCGGTACCAAGAGACCCAGTACTTC	CASSQDGGGRYQETQYF
NA	TRBV7-9	TRBJ2-7	TRBD1	TGTGCCAGCAGCGCACTTCGGGACAGGGACGAGCAGTACTTC	CASSALRDRDEQYF
NA	TRBV7-2	TRBJ1-4	NA	TGTGCCAGCAGCTTTCAGCGGCAGAAACTGTTTTTT	CASSFQRQKLFF
NA	TRBV28	TRBJ2-3	TRBD2	TGTGCCAGCAGTTTAGGGACTAGCCTCACAGATACGCAGTATTTT	CASSLGTSLTDTQYF
NA	TRBV28	TRBJ2-1	TRBD2	TGTGCCAGCAGTTTAGGGCTAGCGGAGCGAATCGAACAGTTCTTC	CASSLGLAERIEQFF
NA	TRBV14	TRBJ2-1	NA	TGTGCCAGCAGCCAAGTAAGGCAGGTTCCCTACAATGAGCAGTTCTTC	CASSQVRQVPYNEQFF
NA	TRBV28	TRBJ2-1	TRBD2	TGTGCCAGCAGTTTATTAGGACTAGCGGCCCGCTCCTACAATGAGCAGTTCTTC	CASSLLGLAARSYNEQFF
NA	TRBV4-2	TRBJ2-3	TRBD2	TGTGCCAGCAGCCAAGTCTCAGCGGGGGGCACAGATACGCAGTATTTT	CASSQVSAGGTDTQYF
once	TRBV9	TRBJ2-1	NA	TGTGCCAGCAGCACCTCCGGAGGTTACAATGAGCAGTTCTTC	CASSTSGGYNEQFF
NA	TRBV19	TRBJ2-5	NA	TGTGCCAGTAGTCAAGGACTAATCCCCCAAGAGACCCAGTACTTC	CASSQGLIPQETQYF
NA	TRBV7-2	TRBJ1-1	TRBD1	TGTGCCAGCAGCTTAAGTCCGGGACAGATCTTGAACACTGAAGCTTTCTTT	CASSLSPGQILNTEAFF
few	TRBV7-9	TRBJ1-3	NA	TGTGCCAGCAGCTCAACAGGGATTCGAAACACCATATATTTT	CASSSTGIRNTIYF